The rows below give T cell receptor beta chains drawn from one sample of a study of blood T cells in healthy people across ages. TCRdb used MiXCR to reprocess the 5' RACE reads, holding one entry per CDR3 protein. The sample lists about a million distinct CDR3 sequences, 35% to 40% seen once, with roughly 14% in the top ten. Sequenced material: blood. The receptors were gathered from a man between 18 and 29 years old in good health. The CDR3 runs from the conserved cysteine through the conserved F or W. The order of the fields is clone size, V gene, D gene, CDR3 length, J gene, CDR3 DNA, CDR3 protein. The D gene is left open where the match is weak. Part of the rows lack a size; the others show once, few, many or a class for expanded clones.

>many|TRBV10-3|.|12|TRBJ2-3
TGTGCCATCGCGAGGGGGGAGGATACGCAGTATTTT
CAIARGEDTQYF
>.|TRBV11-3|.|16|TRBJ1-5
TGTGCCAGCAGCTGCCGGGCTAACCTTAGCAATCAGCCCCAGCATTTT
CASSCRANLSNQPQHF
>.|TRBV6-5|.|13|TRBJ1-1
TGTGCCAGCAGTTTAAGACAGGCAGGTGAAGCTTTCTTT
CASSLRQAGEAFF
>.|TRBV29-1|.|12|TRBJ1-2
TGCAGCGTTGAAGTCAGGAGGGGCGGCTACACCTTC
CSVEVRRGGYTF
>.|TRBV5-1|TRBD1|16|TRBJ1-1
TGCGCCAGCAGCCTAGGACAGGGGCTTATGAACACTGAAGCTTTCTTT
CASSLGQGLMNTEAFF
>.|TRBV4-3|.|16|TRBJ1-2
TGCGCCAGCAGCCCTTTAGAGGGGCGCGAAAACTATGGCTACACCTTC
CASSPLEGRENYGYTF
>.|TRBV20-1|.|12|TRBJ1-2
TGCAGTGCTAGTCAGGGGAACTATGACTACACCTTC
CSASQGNYDYTF
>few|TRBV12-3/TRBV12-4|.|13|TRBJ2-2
TGTGCCAGCAGGGTTCAGAACACCGGGGAGCTGTTTTTT
CASRVQNTGELFF
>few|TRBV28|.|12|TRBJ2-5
TGTGCCAGCAGCCTCGACGGGGGCCTGAAGTACTTC
CASSLDGGLKYF
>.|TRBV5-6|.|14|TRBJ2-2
TGTGCCAGCAGCCGGGACGTGAACACCGGGGAGCTGTTTTTT
CASSRDVNTGELFF
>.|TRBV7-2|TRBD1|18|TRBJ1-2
TGTGCCAGCAGCTTAGGACCCGGGACAGGCTCCCCACGTTATGGCTACACCTTC
CASSLGPGTGSPRYGYTF
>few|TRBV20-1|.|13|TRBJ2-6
TGCAGTGCTGGAGGAGGAGTGGCCAACGTCCTGACTTTC
CSAGGGVANVLTF
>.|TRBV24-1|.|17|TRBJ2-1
TGTGCCACCAGTGACCAGACCGTCCTGAGCTCCTACAATGAGCAGTTCTTC
CATSDQTVLSSYNEQFF
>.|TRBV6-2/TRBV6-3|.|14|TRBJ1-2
TGTGCCAGCAGTTACGCGCGGGCTAACTATGGCTACACCTTC
CASSYARANYGYTF
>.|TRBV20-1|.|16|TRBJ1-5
TGCAGTGCTAGTGCGGGGGGCCCATATAGCAATCAGCCCCAGCATTTT
CSASAGGPYSNQPQHF
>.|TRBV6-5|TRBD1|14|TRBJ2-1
TGTGCCAGCAGAAGGGGGCGACAGGACAATGAGCAGTTCTTC
CASRRGRQDNEQFF
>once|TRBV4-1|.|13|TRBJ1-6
TGCGCCAGCAGCGCCCGGGACAAATCACCCCTCCACTTT
CASSARDKSPLHF
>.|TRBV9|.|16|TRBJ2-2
TGTGCCAGCAGCGTTTGGGGCGGCGCGAACACCGGGGAGCTGTTTTTT
CASSVWGGANTGELFF
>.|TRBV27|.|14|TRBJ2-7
TGTGCCAGCCAGGAGGACCCCTCCTACAATGAGCAGTACTTC
CASQEDPSYNEQYF
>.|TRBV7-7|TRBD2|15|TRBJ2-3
TGTGCTAGCAGCTTGGGACTAGCGAGTATGGATACGCAGTATTTT
CASSLGLASMDTQYF
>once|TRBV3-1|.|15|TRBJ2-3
TGTGCCAGCAGCCAAACAGAGACGGTGTCAGATACGCAGTATTTT
CASSQTETVSDTQYF
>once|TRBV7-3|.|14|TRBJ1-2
TGTGCCAGCAGCCCGGCAGGGTCCCTTTCTGGCTACACCTTC
CASSPAGSLSGYTF
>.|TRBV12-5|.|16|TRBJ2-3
TGTGCTAGTGCCACGGAAACAGGGTTTGGCACAGATACGCAGTATTTT
CASATETGFGTDTQYF
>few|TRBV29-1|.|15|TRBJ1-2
TGCAGCGCCGTTTTATTGTGGGGGCAAGGCTATGGCTACACCTTC
CSAVLLWGQGYGYTF
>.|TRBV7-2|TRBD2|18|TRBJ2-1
TGTGCCAGCAGCTCTGGTGGACTAGCGGGGCTCTCCTACAATGAGCAGTTCTTC
CASSSGGLAGLSYNEQFF
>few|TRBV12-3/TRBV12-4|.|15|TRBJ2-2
TGTGCCAGCAGTTCGGCAGACCGGCCTCTCGGGGAGCTGTTTTTT
CASSSADRPLGELFF
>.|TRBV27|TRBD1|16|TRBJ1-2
TGTGCCAGCAGTTTAATCCGGGACAGGACGAACTATGGCTACACCTTC
CASSLIRDRTNYGYTF
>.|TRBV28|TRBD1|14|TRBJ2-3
TGTGCCAGCAGTCTAAGGTCCGGACAGGGGATGCAGTATTTT
CASSLRSGQGMQYF
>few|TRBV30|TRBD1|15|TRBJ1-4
TGTGCCTGGAGTGTACGGACAGGGGCGTATGAAAAACTGTTTTTT
CAWSVRTGAYEKLFF
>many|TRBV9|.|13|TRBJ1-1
TGTGCCAGCAGCGTAGTCCCGAACACTGAAGCTTTCTTT
CASSVVPNTEAFF
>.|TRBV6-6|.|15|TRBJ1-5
TGTGCCAGCTGCGTGGGTAACGCAGGGCCTCAGCCCCAGCATTTT
CASCVGNAGPQPQHF
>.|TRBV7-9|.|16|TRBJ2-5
TGTGCCAGCAGCCCTTGGACAGCCCGACTCCAAGAGACCCAGTACTTC
CASSPWTARLQETQYF
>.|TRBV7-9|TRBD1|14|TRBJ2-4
TGTGCCAGCAGCCACCGGGACAGGGAAGACATTCAGTACTTC
CASSHRDREDIQYF
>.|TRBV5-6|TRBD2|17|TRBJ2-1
TGTGCCAGCAGCTTGGGGCTAGCGGGGCGATCACAAGAGACCCAGTTCTTC
CASSLGLAGRSQETQFF
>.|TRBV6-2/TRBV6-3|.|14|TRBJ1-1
TGTGCCAGCAGTGACTCTCCCCTGAACACTGAAGCTTTCTTT
CASSDSPLNTEAFF
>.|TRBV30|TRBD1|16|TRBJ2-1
TGTGCCTGGATGACGATCGGGACAGGGGGCTACAATGAGCAGTTCTTC
CAWMTIGTGGYNEQFF
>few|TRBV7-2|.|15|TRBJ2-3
TGTGCCAGCAGCTTAGCCCTATATAGAACAGATACGCAGTATTTT
CASSLALYRTDTQYF
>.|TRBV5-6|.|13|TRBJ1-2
TGTGCCAGCAGCCGGTGGGAAGGGTATGGCTACACCTTC
CASSRWEGYGYTF
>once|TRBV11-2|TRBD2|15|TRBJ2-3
TGTGCCAGCAGCACCAGGCCGGGGGGGCTGGATACGCAGTATTTT
CASSTRPGGLDTQYF
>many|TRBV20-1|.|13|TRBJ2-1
TGCAGTGCTAGGTGGGACGGTTACAATGAGCAGTTCTTC
CSARWDGYNEQFF
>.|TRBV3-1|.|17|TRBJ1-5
TGTGCCAGCAGCCAAGACGGGGGGCTAGAATGGGATCAGCCCCAGCATTTT
CASSQDGGLEWDQPQHF
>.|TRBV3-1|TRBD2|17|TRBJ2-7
TGTGCCAGCAGTCTCGCTACCATCAGCGGGGGGGGGTACGAGCAGTACTTC
CASSLATISGGGYEQYF
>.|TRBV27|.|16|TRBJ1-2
TGTGCCAGCAGTTTACGCCTGGGCGGATCTGTTCGAGGCTACACCTTC
CASSLRLGGSVRGYTF
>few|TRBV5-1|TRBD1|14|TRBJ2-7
TGCGCCAGCTCCGACAGGGGGCCGAACAATGAGCAGTACTTC
CASSDRGPNNEQYF
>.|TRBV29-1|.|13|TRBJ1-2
TGCAGCGTTGAAGGCGGGGAAGACTATGGCTACACCTTC
CSVEGGEDYGYTF
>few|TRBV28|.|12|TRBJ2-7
TGTGCCAGCAGTACAGGTTACAATGAGCAGTACTTC
CASSTGYNEQYF
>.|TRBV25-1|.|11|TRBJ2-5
TGTGCCAGCAGTGATCTAGAGACCCAGTACTTC
CASSDLETQYF
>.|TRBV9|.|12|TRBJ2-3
TGTGCCAGCAGCTGGAGGGGGGATGCGCAGTATTTT
CASSWRGDAQYF
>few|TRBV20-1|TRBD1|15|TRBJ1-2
TGCAGTGCTAGATCGCCGACAGGGGGCTACTATGGCTACACCTTC
CSARSPTGGYYGYTF
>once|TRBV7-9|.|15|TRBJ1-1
TGTGCCAGCAGCTCCTCTCGGACGGTGAACACTGAAGCTTTCTTT
CASSSSRTVNTEAFF
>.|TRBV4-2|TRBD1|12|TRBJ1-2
TGTGCCAGCAGCCAAAGACAGGGAGCCCCCACCTTC
CASSQRQGAPTF
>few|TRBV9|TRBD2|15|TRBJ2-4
TGTGCCAGCAGCCCGGGACTAGCGGGCAAAAACATTCAGTACTTC
CASSPGLAGKNIQYF
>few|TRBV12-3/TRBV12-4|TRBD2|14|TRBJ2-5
TGTGCCAGCAGTGCCTCGGGGGGGCAAGAGACCCAGTACTTC
CASSASGGQETQYF
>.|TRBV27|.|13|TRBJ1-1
TGTGCCAGCAGTTTTTTGCGGGGCTCTGAAGCTTTCTTT
CASSFLRGSEAFF
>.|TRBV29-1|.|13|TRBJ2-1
TGCAGCGTTGATCGGCAGGGAGGTAATGAGCAGTTCTTC
CSVDRQGGNEQFF
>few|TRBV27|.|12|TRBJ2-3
TGTGCCAGCACCTCGAGGGACTATACGCAGTATTTT
CASTSRDYTQYF
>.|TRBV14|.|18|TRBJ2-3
TGTGCCAGCAGCCCCATTCCACAGGGAGTTGATTACACAGATACGCAGTATTTT
CASSPIPQGVDYTDTQYF
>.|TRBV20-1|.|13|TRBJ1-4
TGCAGTGCTAGAGATCAGGTTAATGAAAAACTGTTTTTT
CSARDQVNEKLFF